Each of the 18 T cell receptor beta chains below was sequenced from the same sample in a study of cytomegalovirus exposure and HLA in healthy donors. 13 Jbeta primers and 60 Vbeta primers were used for the PCR. Produced via immunoSEQ multiplex PCR; TCRdb's table is partial and in-frame only. In the table there are some 140,000 clones, over 70% of which are singletons. Sequencing was carried out using PBMCs. Receptor source: a young man in good health and CMV-seronegative.

The chain combines TRBV4-1 with TRBJ2-1; D is possibly TRBD2 (7 bases). Germline CDR1 MGHRA, CDR2 YSYEKL. The CDR3 is 17 residues long. The V end lost 1 base, the J end lost 5 bases, and 18 bases lay between the germline ends. DNA for the CDR3: TGCGCCAGCAGCCAAGGTCCAGGGGAGGGGGGGGACAATGAGCAGTTCTTC. Amino acids: CASSQGPGEGGDNEQFF.

The genes are TRBV11-2 and TRBJ1-5; weak D call: TRBD1 (5 bases). The CDR3 consists of 17 residues. CDR1 SGHAT and CDR2 FQNNGV come from the germline V gene. Trimming removed 3 bases at V and 1 base at J, with 16 bases between. Here the CDR3 reads CASSFGAGIDSNQPQHF. The CDR3 coding sequence is TGTGCCAGCAGCTTTGGGGCAGGGATAGACAGCAATCAGCCCCAGCATTTT.

J is TRBJ1-2 and V is TRBV9; D is uncertain. The V end lost 0 bases, the J end lost 4 bases, and 10 bases lay between the germline ends. The germline V gene has CDR1 SGDLS and CDR2 YYNGEE. The CDR3 runs to 14 residues. The CDR3 loop reads CASSVGAGSYGYTF. For the CDR3, the DNA is TGTGCCAGCAGCGTAGGAGCGGGAAGCTATGGCTACACCTTC.

The chain is built from TRBV2 and TRBJ1-2; D uncertain. The ends were cut back, 7 bases at V and 5 bases at J, with 14 bases in the middle. The germline V gene has CDR1 SNHLY and CDR2 FYNNEI. CDR3 length: 13 residues. The CDR3 loop is CASTNGILYGYTF. In DNA, the CDR3 is TGTGCCAGCACTAACGGGATTCTATATGGCTACACCTTC.

The chain recombines TRBV11-2 with TRBJ2-6; 12 nucleotides align to TRBD2. The ends lost 2 bases at V and 3 bases at J; junction bases unmatched: 5. Germline V lookup: CDR1 SGHAT, CDR2 FQNNGV. This CDR3 region has 18 residues. The CDR3 protein is CASSLLLAGGRGANVLTF. CDR3 DNA: TGTGCCAGCAGCTTACTGCTAGCGGGGGGGCGTGGGGCCAACGTCCTGACTTTC.

The rearrangement uses TRBV2 and TRBJ1-3; weak D call: TRBD1 (5 bases). The V gene lost 5 bases and the J gene lost 2 bases, with 13 bases spanning the gap. From germline, CDR1 is SNHLY and CDR2 FYNNEI. This CDR3 is 15 amino acids long. This chain's CDR3 is CASSFETGAGNTIYF. The CDR3 nucleotides are TGTGCCAGCAGTTTTGAGACGGGGGCTGGAAACACCATATATTTT.

In its sample, this clone was seen a few times. The rearrangement joins TRBV18 to TRBJ1-2; 12 bases agree with TRBD1. CDR1 and CDR2 from the germline V gene are KGHSH and LQKENI. J lost 6 bases, V lost 5 bases, and 4 bases had no gene match. The CDR3 sequence is 14 residues long. CDR3 region: CASSSGQGANGYTF. CDR3 DNA: TGTGCCAGCTCATCGGGACAGGGGGCAAATGGCTACACCTTC. The full variable domain, with the rest looked up from reference TRBV18 and TRBJ1-2, is NAGVMQNPRHLVRRRGQEARLRCSPMKGHSHVYWYRQLPEEGLKFMVYLQKENIIDESGMPKERFSAEFPKEGPSILRIQQVVRGDSAAYFCASSSGQGANGYTFGSGTRLTVV.

Only a few counts were recorded for this clone. V is TRBV25-1 and J is TRBJ2-1; D may be TRBD2 (6 bases). Germline assignment: CDR1 MGHDK and CDR2 SYGVNS. The length of the CDR3 is 16 residues. Trimming removed 3 bases from V and 8 bases from J, with 20 bases in between. The CDR3 coding sequence is TGTGCCAGCAGTGATCAGTGGGCTAGCGTGATCGATGAGCAGTTCTTC. Encoded protein: CASSDQWASVIDEQFF.

V is TRBV14 and J is TRBJ1-1, with no clear D. CDR3 length: 13 amino acids. In germline, CDR1 is SGHDN, CDR2 FVKESK. Trimming removed 6 bases from V and 9 bases from J, with 17 bases in between. The CDR3 nucleotides are TGTGCCAGCAGTCCCACCAGTTCCAGTAAAGCTTTCTTT. Protein sequence: CASSPTSSSKAFF.

The gene calls are TRBV28 and TRBJ1-1, with 10 bases aligning to TRBD1. This CDR3 spans 15 amino acids. Germline CDR1 MDHEN, CDR2 SYDVKM. The J segment lost 5 bases and the V segment lost 5 bases, leaving 8 bases of the junction unmatched. The CDR3, as DNA: TGTGCCAGCAGTCTCCGGACAGGGGGTTGGACTGAAGCTTTCTTT. Protein: CASSLRTGGWTEAFF.

V is TRBV7-8 and J is TRBJ2-7, with D possibly TRBD1 on 6 matching bases. The CDR3 runs 15 residues. Trimming took 5 bases from V and 0 from J, leaving 14 bases between them. CDR1 and CDR2 from the germline V gene are SGHVS and FQNEAQ. The CDR3 protein is CASSLSDSGSYEQYF. CDR3 nucleotides: TGTGCCAGCAGCCTTTCGGACAGTGGCTCCTACGAGCAGTACTTC.

This clone showed up just once. The chain employs TRBV4-1 and TRBJ2-2; D call uncertain. The CDR3 loop spans 16 amino acids. V shed 1 base and J shed 1 base, with 10 bases lying between them. Germline assignment: CDR1 MGHRA and CDR2 YSYEKL. CDR3 in amino acids: CASSQVITGNTGELFF. The CDR3 DNA is TGCGCCAGCAGCCAAGTAATAACGGGGAACACCGGGGAGCTGTTTTTT.

CDR3 DNA sequence: TGTGCCAGCAGCCCTGGACAGGGCTCCTACGAGCAGTACTTC. This encodes CASSPGQGSYEQYF. The chain couples TRBV16 to TRBJ2-7, with 8 bases lining up with TRBD1. This CDR3 has 14 amino acids. CDR1 and CDR2 (germline): KGHSY, FQNENV. V dropped 4 bases and J dropped 0; count of bases not matched to a gene: 2.

The genes are TRBV28 and TRBJ1-6; weak D call: TRBD1 (6 bases). The CDR3 length is 18 residues. The ends were cut back, 0 bases at V and 9 bases at J, with 21 bases in the middle. Germline V gives CDR1 MDHEN, CDR2 SYDVKM. The DNA of the CDR3 is TGTGCCAGCAGTTTATGGGCCCCAAGGGGGGGGCGGGGTTCACCCCTCCACTTT. Translated, it gives CASSLWAPRGGRGSPLHF.

The J gene is TRBJ2-3, the V gene TRBV7-2, with 9 bases fitting TRBD2. The CDR3 loop spans 15 amino acids. The V and J ends lost 7 bases and 3 bases, in that order; junction bases with no gene match: 8. Germline assignment: CDR1 SGHTA and CDR2 FQGNSA. The CDR3 DNA reads TGTGCCAGCACGGTAGCGGGGGTACCGACAGATACGCAGTATTTT. Its translation is CASTVAGVPTDTQYF.

The genes are TRBV19 and TRBJ1-1; no definite D call. The germline V gene has CDR1 LNHDA and CDR2 SQIVND (reference sequence). V was trimmed by 4 bases and J by 2 bases, leaving 17 bases between them. The CDR3 totals 16 residues. CDR3 residues: CASSRQYVNPNTEAFF. CDR3 DNA: TGTGCCAGTAGTAGACAATACGTCAATCCAAACACTGAAGCTTTCTTT.

For this clone: This CDR3 fails to terminate in the conserved phenylalanine or tryptophan, so it likely reflects a read error. The rearrangement joins TRBV7-2 to TRBJ1-1; D perhaps matches TRBD1 (6 bases). The CDR3 runs to 16 residues. Trimming removed 2 bases from V and 4 bases from J, with 17 bases in between. CDR1 and CDR2 (germline): SGHTA, FQGNSA. The CDR3 protein is CASSLRRTAEGTEAFC. CDR3 DNA: TGTGCCAGCAGCTTACGGAGGACAGCCGAGGGCACTGAAGCTTTCTGT.

The chain employs TRBV5-4 and TRBJ2-7; weak D call: TRBD1 (5 bases). The CDR3 is made up of 13 amino acids. Per germline, CDR1 SGHNT and CDR2 YYREEE (reference sequence). V was clipped by 2 bases and J by 3 bases, with 9 bases between them. The CDR3 spells CASSFSDSYEQYF. The CDR3 region has the DNA TGTGCCAGCAGCTTCAGCGACAGCTACGAGCAGTACTTC.